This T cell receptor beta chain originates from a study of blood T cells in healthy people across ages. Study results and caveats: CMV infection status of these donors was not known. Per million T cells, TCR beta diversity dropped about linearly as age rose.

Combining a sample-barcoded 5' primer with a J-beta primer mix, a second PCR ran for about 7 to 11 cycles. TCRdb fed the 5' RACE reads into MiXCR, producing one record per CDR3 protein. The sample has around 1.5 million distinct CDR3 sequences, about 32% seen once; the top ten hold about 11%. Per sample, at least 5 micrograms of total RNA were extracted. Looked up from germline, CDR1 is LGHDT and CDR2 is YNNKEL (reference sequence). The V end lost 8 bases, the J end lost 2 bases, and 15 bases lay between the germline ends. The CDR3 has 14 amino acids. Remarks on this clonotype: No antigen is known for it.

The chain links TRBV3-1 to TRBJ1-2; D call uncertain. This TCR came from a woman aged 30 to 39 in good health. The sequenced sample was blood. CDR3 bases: TGTGCCAGCGGTACAGTCGGAGAGAACTATGGCTACACCTTC. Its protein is CASGTVGENYGYTF. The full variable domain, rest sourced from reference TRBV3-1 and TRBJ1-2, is DTAVSQTPKYLVTQMGNDKSIKCEQNLGHDTMYWYKQDSKKFLKIMFSYNNKELIINETVPNRFSPKSPDKAHLNLHINSLELGDSAVYFCASGTVGENYGYTFGSGTRLTVV.